Listed here is a single T cell receptor beta chain. Its specificity is not known. The second PCR ran roughly 6 to 11 cycles with a sample-barcoded 5' primer and J-beta primers. TCRdb fed the 5' RACE reads into MiXCR, producing one record per CDR3 protein. This table holds around 600,000 distinct CDR3 sequences, around half found once. This sample was taken from a study of blood T cells in healthy people across ages. Across the study: Using template switching, researchers captured about one barcoded beta molecule for each two T cells.

Study-level results: There were more naive CD4+ cells and higher diversity in long-lived donors than in aged donors. Strong correlation was found linking TCR beta diversity to naive T cell percentage.

Germline V gene lookup returns CDR1 LGHDT and CDR2 YNNKEL (reference sequence). The CDR3 is 16 amino acids. The receptor's source is a man older than 75 in good health. J is TRBJ2-7 and V is TRBV3-1, with TRBD1 as a possible D gene (6 bases). The J call is doubtful: the DNA matches TRBJ2-5 better. The sample consisted of blood. This CDR3 reads CASSQDARGYIETQYF. The CDR3 DNA reads TGTGCCAGCAGCCAAGATGCCAGGGGATACATAGAGACCCAGTACTTC.